One T cell receptor beta chain is described in this entry. Its antigen specificity is not known. The record has no base qualities; no much larger clone is one base away. The data were taken from a study of cytomegalovirus exposure and HLA in healthy donors (TCRdb year 2017). Broadly, across the study: An earlier analysis of a few hundred of the donors reported about 280 Gb of sequence data and 95 million to 130 million unique TCR beta sequences obtained from about 179 million T cells. An early release covering 500 to 750 HLA-typed donors comprised roughly 300 gigabases of sequencing data and around 80 million unique TCR sequences. Of the approximately 400 genotyped donors, approximately 83% fell in the genetic ancestry cluster associated with self-reported Caucasian donors. The study was designed to test whether signatures of past pathogen exposure could be identified by cataloging public T cell receptors. The T cell repertoires of several hundred subjects were profiled by immunosequencing and related to cytomegalovirus serostatus. Besides the first cohort of 550 to 750 subjects, a separate validation cohort made up of about 120 different subjects was used. To predict cytomegalovirus infection status, the study combined high-throughput TCR immunosequencing, statistical association of individual TCRs with disease status, and machine learning. In a later analysis, previously published TCR beta repertoires from about 670 donors were re-analyzed and high-resolution HLA genotyping was added so that TCR occurrence patterns could be studied. Rather than using new phenotypic data, the later analysis identified candidate immune exposures from TCR beta sequences and from how often those sequences occurred across donors. To decide whether each TCR beta V gene segment behaved as functional or pseudogenic, an earlier analysis of approximately 600 of the donors relied on high-throughput TCR beta sequencing. Donor age, sex, ethnicity and CMV serostatus were compiled together with the repertoire data. In a later genetic analysis, genome-wide SNP genotypes for about 65% of the 666 donors were used, and that subset was treated as a discovery cohort. All discovery cohort repertoires had been generated on a single sequencing platform. Both class I and class II loci were covered by HLA typing, at four-digit resolution. Typing coverage differed by locus: A, B, C, DRB1 and DQB1 were typed in roughly 620-630 donors, DQA1 in 522, DPA1 in around 610, and DPB1 in around 440. Because of strong linkage in the cohort, five DR-DQ haplotypes were treated as single units for association and clustering. Across approximately 400 genotyped donors of the cohort, an average of about 200,000 unique TCR beta nucleotide sequences per donor were sequenced, and roughly a sixth of those sequences were non-productive. The full study reports these points: A cluster of highly shared sequence variants was judged likely to be a technical artifact of the sequencing pipeline. Some IMGT-functional V segments, including TRBV6-2 and TRBV6-3, could not be distinguished by the 87-base-pair reads and were therefore excluded. Because some donors lacked HLA typing at each locus, the association tests relied only on the typed subset. In the study, around 150 TCR beta chains were listed as associated with cytomegalovirus. A further reported finding was that TCR beta sequences accurately predicted the HLA-A and HLA-B alleles for most subjects in the first cohort. This cohort had only TCR beta chains sequenced, and the lack of alpha or paired-chain data limited which features could be detected. In a later analysis, over 15,000 TCR beta sequences were associated with specific HLA alleles at a false discovery rate of 0.05. According to a later analysis, most CMV-associated TCR beta chains appeared to be HLA-restricted, and the HLA associations seemed to be driven largely by CMV exposure. Presence/absence analyses assumed roughly uniform sequencing depth across donors, an assumption that may not hold. In vitro tests confirmed that a few of the cytomegalovirus-associated TCR beta chains recognize cytomegalovirus antigens. Roughly 17 rarely observed V segments, including chromosome 9 orphons, were excluded from the earlier analysis of about 500 of the donors because counts were too low. In a later analysis, HLA-associated TCR beta chains showed more clonal expansion and lower generation probabilities than non-associated chains that were equally common. An association between a missense DCLRE1C variant and V-gene and J-gene trimming of TCR beta chains was found in a later genetic analysis and replicated in an independent cohort. Across donors, most TCR sequences were observed very rarely, whereas some public TCRs were present in many individuals. Strong co-occurrence of HLA alleles, especially DR and DQ, made assigning TCR associations to individual alleles difficult. Linkage disequilibrium might explain the correlated functional status among segregating V segments, but an unknown experimental factor could not be excluded. The authors suggested that the approach could potentially be extended to other disease states and immunological phenotypes. According to a later genetic analysis, donors in an Asian-associated ancestry cluster had fewer N-insertions in productive TCRs than the approximately 650-donor mean. The only immune exposure information available for the cohort was CMV serostatus. Several of the top co-occurrence clusters appeared to be linked to parvovirus B19, influenza, CMV and Epstein-Barr virus, according to a later analysis. In an earlier analysis of roughly 560 of the donors, most TCR beta V segments were observed in productive rearrangements about 87% or about 30% of the time, broadly matching IMGT annotations. In both the original and validation cohorts, the classifier was reported to diagnose cytomegalovirus status with high specificity and sensitivity. A later analysis found that TCR association rates varied across HLA loci, with DRB1 alleles showing the most associated TCRs and HLA-C alleles the fewest.

The library was prepared using the immunoSEQ multiplex PCR assay. The multiplex PCR relied on a mix of 60 forward primers for TCR Vbeta segments and 13 reverse primers for TCR Jbeta segments. A multiplex PCR assay on genomic DNA amplified the CDR3 region of rearranged TCR beta genes. Amplified TCR beta libraries were sequenced as 87-base-pair reads on the Illumina HiSeq System. The study's own analysis went as follows. Across the 670 or so repertoires, a later analysis counted tens of millions of unique TCR beta chains, about 10 million of which were shared by at least two donors. To remove PCR and sequencing errors, raw reads were error-corrected and collapsed into unique sequences using a nearest-neighbor algorithm that merged closely related sequences. To assign V, D and J gene segments, CDR3 sequences were aligned to IMGT reference sequences. For a sequence to be retained, a match of at least six nucleotides was required to both a V gene segment and a J gene segment. Rearrangements were classified as productive when the CDR3 lacked stop codons and remained in frame with V and J, and all other rearrangements were classified as non-productive. CDR3 was defined according to IMGT convention as the region running from the second conserved V-encoded cysteine to the conserved J-encoded phenylalanine. The earlier analysis of about 610 of the donors excluded sequences that lacked an unambiguous match to a single V gene segment. In an earlier analysis of several hundred of the donors, V segments were called functional above 56.7% productive rearrangements and were called segregating when the between-donor standard deviation exceeded 5%. A statistical classification framework was built for diagnosing cytomegalovirus status from the catalog of TCR beta chain sequences. V and J gene assignment, in a later analysis, came from comparing TCR nucleotide sequences with IMGT/GENE-DB human TR gene sequences. A later analysis assigned CDR3 sequences and most-parsimonious VDJ recombination scenarios with the TCRdist pipeline. In a later analysis, each TCR beta chain was defined by its CDR3 amino acid sequence together with its V-gene family, and reads lacking a unique V-gene family were excluded. To address suspected cross-contamination and a sequencing artifact, a later analysis removed under 600 highly shared, low-generation-probability nucleotide sequences. In a later analysis, a clonal expansion index for each public chain was calculated from normalized within-repertoire ranks of inferred template counts. In a later analysis, generation probabilities were computed with a VDJ recombination model fitted to out-of-frame rearrangements, and the resulting probabilities were checked against IGoR. Hypergeometric tests were used in a later analysis to score TCR-TCR, TCR-HLA and TCR-CMV co-occurrence, with a repertoire-size bias correction applied to the TCR pairs. False discovery rates were estimated in a later analysis by permuting HLA or CMV assignments 20 times. A later analysis grouped co-occurring TCRs with DBSCAN, adding TCRdist sequence similarity when clustering within HLA-allele-positive subsets. Repertoires with fewer than 30,000 or more than 120,000 public chains, plus five repertoires with anomalous nucleotide sharing, were excluded from co-occurrence clustering. In its TCRdb copy, this immuneACCESS table keeps in-frame sequences only and misses some clones. Where compared with another copy, unresolved V genes explain less than half of these, and the others have no known cause. V and J calls and clone size are those listed in that table; D and trimming were worked out from the DNA. The sample has about 130,000 clones on record, roughly 85% of them singletons. More than 3.5% of the sample comes from the top ten.

Based on the germline V gene, the CDR1 and CDR2 sequences are MDHEN and SYDVKM. Between the V and J ends, shortened by 7 bases and 1 base respectively, the junction contains 16 bases. The CDR3 contains 16 residues, cysteine and phenylalanine counted. Only the CDR3 part of the read is kept: 48 bases, read in frame from the first base. The cohort was made up of 666 healthy bone marrow donors. At the time of sampling, all cohort members were nominally healthy, though unrecorded immune exposures were likely present. The donor tested CMV seropositive, placing the donor among the 290 or so seropositive members of the cohort. A peripheral blood sample was collected from each donor, and TCR beta sequencing was performed on peripheral blood mononuclear cells. The Qiagen DNeasy Blood Extraction Kit was used to extract genomic DNA from the blood cell samples.

This sequence uses TRBV28 and TRBJ1-4, with a weak D call of TRBD1 (5 bases match). The specimen was PBMCs. This receptor was obtained from a woman in her thirties or forties in good health and CMV-seropositive. This receptor has the CDR3 CASTPGNTVTNEKLFF. The DNA sequence is given as TGTGCCAGCACCCCAGGGAACACGGTAACTAATGAAAAACTGTTTTTT.